This T cell receptor beta chain was sequenced during a study of shared clonotypes between healthy human individuals. Background on the study: Each donor had three CD4 naive, three CD4 memory, two CD8 naive and one CD8 memory plate.

Germline CDR1 is SGHRS and CDR2 is YFSETQ. Trimming left V 0 bases short and J 1 base short, with 9 bases between. The CDR3 totals 15 residues. Some clones are missing from TCRdb's copy, which holds only in-frame ones; the method was immunoSEQ multiplex PCR. The table shows about 2.4 million clones, with roughly 93% occurring only once. This TCR derives from a man in his late teens or twenties in good health. Some clones in this sample may be carry-over from other donors' samples. The V gene is TRBV5-1, the J gene TRBJ2-3; D perhaps matches TRBD2 (6 bases). The sample taken for sequencing was naive CD4+ T cells from PBMCs. Specified subset: CD45RA+ positively selected. CDR3 sequence (DNA): TGCGCCAGCAGCTTGGATCCTAGCGGCACAGATACGCAGTATTTT. Its protein product is CASSLDPSGTDTQYF.